This TCR beta chain originates from a study of blood T cell repertoires in COVID-19. Overall study: Material from acute and convalescent COVID-19 was sourced from the United States, Italy and Spain. The cDNA or gDNA used as material had been derived from T cells, B-cell-depleted T cells, or PBMCs.

Per the authors' pipeline: Estimated nucleated cell counts came from reference gene primer amplification. Profiling relied on immunoSEQ multiplex PCR, and the TCRdb table lists in-frame clones only, not all of them. V and J calls and clone size follow that table, whereas D and trimming were derived from the DNA. This table has about 280,000 clones, about four fifths appearing once. Per the germline V gene, CDR1 is SGHTA and CDR2 is FQGNSA. Trimming cost V 4 bases and J 5 bases, with 17 bases left between them. The length of the CDR3 is 15 residues. The receptor's source is a woman aged 50 to 60 who had recovered from COVID-19. This chain joins TRBV7-2 and TRBJ1-1; D may be TRBD1 (6 bases). Specimen: peripheral blood. This CDR3 reads CASSYGGGGGTEAFF. The DNA for the CDR3 is TGTGCCAGCAGCTACGGGGGAGGGGGAGGGACTGAAGCTTTCTTT.